The source of this T cell receptor (beta chain) is a study of read filtering for tumor transcriptome and immune sequencing. About the study: Transcriptome libraries were built from DNase-treated RNA.

Study outcomes and limitations: Compared with RNA-seq, IR-seq gave much higher clonotype depth and reliability. The sorted CD138-negative fraction was a mixed bone marrow immune population, not purified T cells.

V shed 6 bases and J shed 13 bases, with 21 bases lying between them. The CDR3 has 14 residues. The library was built from roughly 400 ng RNA with molecular barcoded adaptors for alpha/delta and beta/gamma chains. TCRdb fed the reads into MiXCR, producing one record per CDR3 protein. This sample carries 100,000 to 150,000 distinct CDR3 sequences, 10% to 15% of them seen once, and the ten largest clones take 8% to 13%. Points on this clonotype: Its matching antigen is unknown.

V usage is TRBV12-3 or TRBV12-4 and J usage is TRBJ1-4; D possibly corresponds to TRBD1 (5 bases). The clonotype was recovered from a donor aged 40 or over with multiple myeloma. What was sequenced was a population of CD138-negative cells sorted from bone marrow. The CDR3: CASSPGRFNAGLFF. In nucleotides, the CDR3 is TGTGCCAGCAGCCCGGGGCGGTTTAATGCTGGACTGTTTTTT.